These 11 T cell receptor beta chains came from one sample sequenced in a study of identical twins. TCRdb reprocessed the 5' RACE reads via MiXCR and lists one record per CDR3 protein. The sample lists 600,000 to 700,000 distinct CDR3 sequences, less than 25% seen once, with about 4.3% in the top ten. The same sample was also used in a study of T cells expressing NK-cell markers.

The sequencing sample was made of PBMCs. The receptor source for this set is a woman younger than 30 in good health.

This clonotype was counted a few times. V gene TRBV10-3 combines with J gene TRBJ2-7; the match to TRBD2 covers 13 bases. Per the germline V gene, CDR1 is ENHRY and CDR2 is SYGVKD. The trim removed 4 bases at V and 0 bases at J, leaving 9 bases unmatched. CDR3 length: 18 residues. CDR3 amino acids: CAISGTGTSGTISYEQYF. DNA for the CDR3: TGTGCCATCAGTGGTACCGGGACTAGCGGGACGATCTCCTACGAGCAGTACTTC.

CDR3 protein: CAWMRAGEQYF. The DNA of the CDR3 is TGTGCCTGGATGCGGGCCGGCGAGCAGTACTTC. The chain uses TRBV30 and TRBJ2-7, with D possibly being TRBD2 (5 bases). Trimming removed 4 bases from V and 6 bases from J, with 10 bases in between. Germline V gene data show CDR1 as GTSNPN and CDR2 as SVGIG (reference sequence). The CDR3 spans 11 residues.

DNA of the CDR3: TGCGCCAGCAGCTTTACTTCTAGCGGGACGGCAGATACGCAGTATTTT. It is translated as CASSFTSSGTADTQYF. V and J are TRBV5-1 and TRBJ2-3; 9 positions agree with TRBD2. The CDR3 extends over 16 amino acids. CDR1 and CDR2 (germline): SGHRS, YFSETQ. Germline trimming cut 2 bases from V and 4 bases from J; bases unmatched to any gene: 8. The entire variable domain, with the rest obtained from reference TRBV5-1 and TRBJ2-3, is as follows: KAGVTQTPRYLIKTRGQQVTLSCSPISGHRSVSWYQQTPGQGLQFLFEYFSETQRNKGNFPGRFSGRQFSNSRSEMNVSTLELGDSALYLCASSFTSSGTADTQYFGPGTRLTVL.

The table lists this clonotype with many counts. The chain couples TRBV5-1 to TRBJ2-3; D remains ambiguous. V dropped 5 bases and J dropped 0 bases, with 7 bases sitting between them. This CDR3 is 13 amino acids long. In germline, CDR1 is SGHRS, CDR2 YFSETQ. CDR3 coding DNA: TGCGCCAGCAGGACTGCTAGCACAGATACGCAGTATTTT. Its translation is CASRTASTDTQYF.

A few counts support this clonotype. This chain joins TRBV12-3 or TRBV12-4 and TRBJ2-3, with TRBD2 matching 8 bases. The CDR3 sequence is 16 residues long. Germline trimming cut 5 bases from V and 0 bases from J; bases unmatched to any gene: 7. CDR3 loop: CASSPLAGASTDTQYF. The CDR3 coding sequence is TGTGCCAGCAGTCCTCTAGCGGGTGCTAGCACAGATACGCAGTATTTT.

V is TRBV29-1 and J is TRBJ2-7; unclear D gene. The CDR3 is 11 amino acids. Germline CDR1 SQVTM, CDR2 ANQGSEA. Trimming took 4 bases from V and 4 from J, leaving 8 bases between them. The CDR3 spells CSVGWSYEQYF. The CDR3 DNA sequence: TGCAGCGTTGGATGGAGTTACGAGCAGTACTTC.

The CDR3 protein is CASKRLASGELFF. For the CDR3, the DNA is TGTGCCAGCAAACGACTAGCTTCCGGGGAGCTGTTTTTT. V gene TRBV6-2 or TRBV6-3 combines with J gene TRBJ2-2; 7 bases are shared with TRBD2. With 7 bases clipped from V and 6 bases from J, the junction kept 5 bases outside the gene matches. Germline values: CDR1 MNHEY, CDR2 SVGEGT. The CDR3 totals 13 residues.

The chain combines TRBV12-3 or TRBV12-4 with TRBJ2-2; D is unresolved. The CDR3 runs 13 residues. Trimming removed 7 bases at V and 1 base at J, with 7 bases between. In DNA, the CDR3 is TGTGCCAGCACCAAAAGGAACACCGGGGAGCTGTTTTTT. As protein: CASTKRNTGELFF.

This chain uses TRBV20-1 with TRBJ2-1; TRBD1 matches at 7 bases. Germline loops: CDR1 DFQATT, CDR2 SNEGSKA (reference sequence). The junction had 7 bases not matched to a gene; V was cut back by 6 bases and J by 2 bases. The CDR3 runs 14 residues. The CDR3 DNA follows: TGCAGTGCCAGGGGGTTCGGGACCTACAATGAGCAGTTCTTC. As protein: CSARGFGTYNEQFF.

This clonotype was detected only a few times. CDR3 in amino acids: CASSVDRGTYNEQFF. CDR3 coding DNA: TGTGCCAGCAGCGTCGACAGGGGTACCTACAATGAGCAGTTCTTC. The chain couples TRBV9 to TRBJ2-1; the match to TRBD1 covers 8 bases. The CDR3 runs to 15 residues. Germline CDR1 reads SGDLS; CDR2 reads YYNGEE. V lost 2 bases and J lost 2; bases outside the gene matches: 3.

The DNA of the CDR3 is TGCAGTGCTACGACTAGCGAGTACAATGAGCAGTTCTTC. Protein sequence: CSATTSEYNEQFF. The V and J genes are TRBV20-1 and TRBJ2-1; TRBD2 agrees at 8 bases. Germline loops: CDR1 DFQATT, CDR2 SNEGSKA (reference sequence). This CDR3 has 13 residues. Unmatched junction bases numbered 3, after V lost 4 bases and J lost 4 bases.